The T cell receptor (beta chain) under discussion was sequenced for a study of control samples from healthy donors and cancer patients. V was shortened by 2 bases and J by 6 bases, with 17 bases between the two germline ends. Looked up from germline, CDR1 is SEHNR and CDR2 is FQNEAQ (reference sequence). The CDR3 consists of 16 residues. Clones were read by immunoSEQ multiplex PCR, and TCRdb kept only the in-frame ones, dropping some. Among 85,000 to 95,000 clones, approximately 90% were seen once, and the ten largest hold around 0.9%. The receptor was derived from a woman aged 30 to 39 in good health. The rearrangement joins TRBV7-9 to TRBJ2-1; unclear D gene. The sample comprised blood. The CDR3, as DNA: TGTGCCAGCAGCTTAAAATATAGGCATCCCCGCAATGAGCAGTTCTTC. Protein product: CASSLKYRHPRNEQFF.